The 27 T cell receptor beta chains below come from one sample, sequenced in a study of T cell clusters in autoimmune cytopenias. One tube held mixed TRB-A and TRB-B primer pools for touch-down PCR. TCRdb re-called the multiplex PCR reads; every CDR3 protein appears as one record, without DNA. There are more than 6,000 distinct CDR3 sequences in the sample, with about 32% held by the top ten. Approximately 36,000 genome equivalents of blood DNA were amplified for TRB. The data also belong to a second study, concerning T cell repertoires in aging, cancer and after chemotherapy.

The sequencing sample was made of peripheral blood. The source of these receptors is a human donor in good health.

The J gene is TRBJ2-2, the V gene TRBV15; the TCRdb D gene call, TRBD2, has no DNA to confirm it. The CDR3 contains 15 residues. Germline-derived CDR1 and CDR2 are LNHNV and YYDKDF (reference sequence). The CDR3 is CATSRDSGKAGELFF.

The chain has TRBV27 and TRBJ1-5. This CDR3 is 13 amino acids long. Germline values: CDR1 MNHEY, CDR2 SMNVEV (reference sequence). The CDR3: CASSLNRNQPQHF.

The rearrangement uses TRBV7-6 and TRBJ2-1; TCRdb outputs TRBD1, but without DNA this stays unchecked. CDR3 length: 15 amino acids. The germline CDR1 and CDR2 sequences are SGHVS and FNYEAQ. The CDR3 loop is CASSLAWGHYNEQFF.

The J gene is TRBJ2-5, the V gene TRBV6-1; TCRdb's assignment of TRBD1 cannot be checked, as there is no DNA. The CDR3 sequence is 14 residues long. The germline CDR1 and CDR2 sequences are MNHNS and SASEGT. CDR3 sequence reads: CASSEGGWVETQYF.

This chain joins TRBV29-1 and TRBJ1-4; with no DNA, the TCRdb D assignment of TRBD1 cannot be verified. There are 14 residues in the CDR3. The germline V gene encodes CDR1 SQVTM and CDR2 ANQGSEA. The CDR3 sequence: CSVLGGDSYEKLFF.

Its frequency marks this clonotype as medium-sized. The CDR3 spells CASRLGQGTYEQYF. V and J are TRBV5-5 and TRBJ2-7; TCRdb indicates TRBD1, and absent DNA this call remains unverified. CDR1 SGHKS and CDR2 YYEKEE come from the germline V gene (reference sequence). The CDR3 runs 14 residues.

This CDR3 is CASSLSVGQGGTPLHF. The chain uses TRBV5-5 and TRBJ1-6; TCRdb calls TRBD1, which cannot be checked without DNA. This CDR3 is built from 16 residues. Germline CDR1 reads SGHKS; CDR2 reads YYEKEE (reference sequence).

CDR3 sequence reads: CASNTGTTTHNEQFF. The chain combines TRBV5-1 with TRBJ2-1; there is no DNA to check the TCRdb D call of TRBD2. The germline CDR1 and CDR2 sequences are SGHRS and YFSETQ. This CDR3 contains 15 residues.

This clonotype is deemed medium-sized by its frequency. The CDR3 loop is CASSYSWPAGVSGELFF. The chain employs TRBV6-5 and TRBJ2-2; there is no DNA to check the TCRdb D call of TRBD2. The CDR3 is 17 amino acids. CDR1 and CDR2 from the germline V gene are MNHEY and SVGAGI.

This clonotype is called medium-sized based on its frequency. J is TRBJ2-5 and V is TRBV11-1. The CDR3 has 15 residues. Germline loops: CDR1 SGHAT, CDR2 FQDESV (reference sequence). CDR3 residues: CASSFGVPEEETQYF.

The V and J genes are TRBV6-2 or TRBV6-3 and TRBJ2-1; TCRdb names TRBD2, which stays unverified in the absence of DNA. Germline lookup yields CDR1 MNHEY and CDR2 SVGEGT. There are 14 residues in the CDR3. CDR3: CASTPRREGDEQFF.

The J gene is TRBJ1-1, the V gene TRBV5-5. CDR3 length: 16 residues. In germline, CDR1 is SGHKS, CDR2 YYEKEE (reference sequence). This CDR3 is CASSLARRGQSTEAFF.

This CDR3 reads CASSPGLAANEQFF. This chain uses TRBV7-6 with TRBJ2-1; TCRdb indicates TRBD2, and absent DNA this call remains unverified. The CDR3 has 14 residues. Germline V CDR1 and CDR2: SGHVS, FNYEAQ.

Considering frequency, this clonotype is medium-sized. The chain combines TRBV19 with TRBJ2-6; as DNA is missing, the TRBD2 call by TCRdb cannot be tested. The germline gives CDR1 LNHDA, CDR2 SQIVND (reference sequence). The CDR3 runs to 15 residues. The CDR3 protein is CASSIGGAGANVLTF.

The rearrangement joins TRBV27 to TRBJ2-3; the TRBD2 assignment by TCRdb is unverifiable without DNA. The CDR3 spans 15 residues. Germline V gene lookup returns CDR1 MNHEY and CDR2 SMNVEV (reference sequence). CDR3 region: CASSLLALSTDTQYF.

V gene TRBV7-9 combines with J gene TRBJ2-5. This CDR3 is 12 amino acids long. Germline V CDR1 and CDR2: SEHNR, FQNEAQ (reference sequence). CDR3 in amino acids: CASSPYQETQYF.

The rearrangement uses TRBV19 and TRBJ2-1; TCRdb calls TRBD1, which cannot be checked without DNA. Germline V CDR1 and CDR2: LNHDA, SQIVND (reference sequence). This CDR3 has 18 residues. Here the CDR3 reads CASSIDGTAGIGYNEQFF. The whole variable domain, filled in from reference TRBV19 and TRBJ2-1, reads DGGITQSPKYLFRKEGQNVTLSCEQNLNHDAMYWYRQDPGQGLRLIYYSQIVNDFQKGDIAEGYSVSREKKESFPLTVTSAQKNPTAFYLCASSIDGTAGIGYNEQFFGPGTRLTVL.

This sequence joins TRBV12-3 or TRBV12-4 and TRBJ1-6. This CDR3 has 16 amino acids. CDR3 residues: CASSLGAALSFPPLHF.

The chain links TRBV12-3 or TRBV12-4 to TRBJ1-4. The CDR3 covers 15 residues. The CDR3 reads CASSLARLTNEKLFF.

V usage is TRBV6-1 and J usage is TRBJ2-3; no DNA is available, so the TRBD2 call from TCRdb remains unchecked. The CDR3 consists of 15 residues. Germline values: CDR1 MNHNS, CDR2 SASEGT. CDR3 region: CASSELAGDPDTQYF.

The V and J genes are TRBV5-6 and TRBJ2-3; TCRdb selects TRBD1, and the lack of DNA leaves this call unchecked. Germline V lookup: CDR1 SGHDT, CDR2 YYEEEE. The CDR3 has 15 amino acids. This CDR3 reads CASSGGAGTTDTQYF.

The chain recombines TRBV6-6 with TRBJ2-2; TCRdb's D gene call, TRBD1, goes unchecked for lack of DNA. The CDR3 length is 17 residues. Germline-derived CDR1 and CDR2 are MNHNY and SVGAGI (reference sequence). CDR3: CASGPDREPSRAGELFF.

The chain combines TRBV6-5 with TRBJ2-5; TCRdb selects TRBD2, and the lack of DNA leaves this call unchecked. CDR3 length equals 18 residues. Germline loops: CDR1 MNHEY, CDR2 SVGAGI. This chain's CDR3 is CASSPPPWTSRAVETQYF.

The chain combines TRBV6-1 with TRBJ1-1. Germline V gene lookup returns CDR1 MNHNS and CDR2 SASEGT. This CDR3 comprises 15 residues. CDR3 protein: CASSEMTLMNTEAFF.

This CDR3 reads CASSVGNTGELFF. The J gene is TRBJ2-2, the V gene TRBV11-1. Per germline, CDR1 SGHAT and CDR2 FQDESV (reference sequence). The CDR3 has 13 residues.

This clonotype is deemed medium-sized by its frequency. The chain is built from TRBV6-6 and TRBJ2-5. Germline CDR1 reads MNHNY; CDR2 reads SVGAGI (reference sequence). There are 13 residues in the CDR3. CDR3 loop: CASSYQVLETQYF.

Measured by frequency, this clonotype is medium-sized. The chain combines TRBV29-1 with TRBJ2-7; as DNA is missing, the TRBD1 call by TCRdb cannot be tested. CDR1 is SQVTM, CDR2 ANQGSEA, per germline. The CDR3 covers 14 residues. This chain's CDR3 is CSVETPGSSYEQYF.